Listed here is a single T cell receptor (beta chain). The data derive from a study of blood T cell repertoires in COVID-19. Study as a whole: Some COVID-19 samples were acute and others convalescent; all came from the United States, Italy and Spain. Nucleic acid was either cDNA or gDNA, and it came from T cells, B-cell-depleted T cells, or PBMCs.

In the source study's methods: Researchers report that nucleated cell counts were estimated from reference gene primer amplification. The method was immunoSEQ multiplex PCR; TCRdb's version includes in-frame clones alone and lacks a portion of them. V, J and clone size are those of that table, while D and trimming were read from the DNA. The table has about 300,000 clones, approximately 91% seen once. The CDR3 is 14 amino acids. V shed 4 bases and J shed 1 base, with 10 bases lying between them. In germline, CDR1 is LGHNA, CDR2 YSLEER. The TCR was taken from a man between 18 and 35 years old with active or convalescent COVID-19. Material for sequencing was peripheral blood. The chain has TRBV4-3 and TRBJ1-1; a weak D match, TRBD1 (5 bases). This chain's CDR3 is CASSPYGGNTEAFF. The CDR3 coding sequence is TGCGCCAGCAGCCCCTACGGGGGGAACACTGAAGCTTTCTTT.